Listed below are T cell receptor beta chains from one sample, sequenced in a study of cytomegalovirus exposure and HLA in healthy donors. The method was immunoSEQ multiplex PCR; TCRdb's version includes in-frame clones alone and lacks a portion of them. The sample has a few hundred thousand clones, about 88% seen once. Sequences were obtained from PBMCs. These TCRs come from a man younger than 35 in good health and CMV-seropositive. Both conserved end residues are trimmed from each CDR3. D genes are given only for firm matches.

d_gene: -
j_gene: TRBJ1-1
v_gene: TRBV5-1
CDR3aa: ASSLGRLTNTEAF

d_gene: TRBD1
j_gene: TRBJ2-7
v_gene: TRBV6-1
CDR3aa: ASSSRTGTYEQY

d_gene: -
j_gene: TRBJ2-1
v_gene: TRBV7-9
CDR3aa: ASSFRSPYNEQF

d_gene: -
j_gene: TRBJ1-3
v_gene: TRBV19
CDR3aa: ASSTGTRSGNTIY

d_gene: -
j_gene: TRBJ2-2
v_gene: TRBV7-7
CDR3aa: ASSPGTLNTGELF

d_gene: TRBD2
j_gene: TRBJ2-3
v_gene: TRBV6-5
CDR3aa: ASSNTAGVDTQY

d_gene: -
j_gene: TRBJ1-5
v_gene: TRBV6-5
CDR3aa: ASSSGTPNQPQH

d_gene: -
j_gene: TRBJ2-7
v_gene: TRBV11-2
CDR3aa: ASSLGVGDEQY

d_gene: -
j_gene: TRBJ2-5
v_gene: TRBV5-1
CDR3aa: ASSLVSFQETQY

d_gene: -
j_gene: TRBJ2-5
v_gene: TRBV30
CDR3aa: AWTWTPEETQY

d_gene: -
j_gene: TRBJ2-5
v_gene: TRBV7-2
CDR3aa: ASSLTSRKTLGQETQY

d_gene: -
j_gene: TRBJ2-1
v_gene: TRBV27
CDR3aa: ASSWDTYNEQF

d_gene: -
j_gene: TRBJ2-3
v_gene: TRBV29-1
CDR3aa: SVVGGGDTQY

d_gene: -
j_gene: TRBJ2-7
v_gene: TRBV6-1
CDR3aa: ASSYEQY

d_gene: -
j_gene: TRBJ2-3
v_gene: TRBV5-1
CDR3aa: ASSLGRVSTDTQY

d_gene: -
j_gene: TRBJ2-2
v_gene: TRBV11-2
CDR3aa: ASSLGLVYGELF

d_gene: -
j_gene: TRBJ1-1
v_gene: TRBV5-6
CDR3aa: ASSLLKGDSF

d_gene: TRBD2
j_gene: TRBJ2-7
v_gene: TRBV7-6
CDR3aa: ASSLATGTSGRAAEGEQY

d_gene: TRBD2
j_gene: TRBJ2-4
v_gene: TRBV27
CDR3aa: ASSSRTSGKNIQY

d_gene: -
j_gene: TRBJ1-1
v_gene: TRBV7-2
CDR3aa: ASSSWAQAMNTEAF

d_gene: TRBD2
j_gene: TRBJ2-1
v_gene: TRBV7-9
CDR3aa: ASTETSGRDNEQF

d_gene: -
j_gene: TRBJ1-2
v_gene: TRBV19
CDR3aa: ASSHFKTVYGYT